This T cell receptor (beta chain) was sequenced for a study of cytomegalovirus exposure and HLA in healthy donors. Study observations and caveats: It was confirmed in vitro that three of the CMV-associated chains were specific for CMV antigens. Roughly uniform sequencing depth across donors was assumed, possibly incorrectly. Listed as cytomegalovirus-associated were 150 to 200 TCR beta chains.

About this clone: The antigen is not known.

The V gene's germline CDR1 is KGHSH and CDR2 LQKENI. The length of the CDR3 is 15 residues. V was trimmed by 3 bases and J by 4 bases, leaving 12 bases between them. The primer mix had 60 Vbeta and 13 Jbeta primers. Repertoires were generated with immunoSEQ multiplex PCR, while TCRdb's copy carries only in-frame clones and drops some. The sample lists about 150,000 clones; 65% to 80% were seen once. This TCR was sampled from a man in his forties in good health and CMV-seronegative. Sequenced material: PBMCs. This chain joins TRBV18 and TRBJ1-4, with D possibly being TRBD1 (6 bases). The CDR3 sequence: CASSPLEGVNEKLFF. CDR3 sequence (DNA): TGTGCCAGCTCACCTCTCGAGGGGGTTAATGAAAAACTGTTTTTT.